Shown below are 16 T cell receptor beta chains from a single sample sequenced in a study of shared clonotypes between healthy human individuals. Naive CD8 cells lacked CD45RO and underwent positive selection for CCR7, leaving out terminally differentiated effector memory CD45RA+ cells. TCRdb's copy holds only in-frame clones and misses some; the assay was immunoSEQ multiplex PCR. The sample carries over 750,000 clones, 96% recorded once. The material sequenced was naive CD8+ T cells sorted from blood. These receptors came from a man under 40 in good health.

For the CDR3, the DNA is TGCGCCAGCGGGGACTACCAGCGGGGATACAATGAGCAGTTCTTC. Protein sequence: CASGDYQRGYNEQFF. This chain links TRBV5-1 with TRBJ2-1; the match to TRBD2 covers 7 bases. Germline CDR1 is SGHRS and CDR2 is YFSETQ. V lost 7 bases, J lost 4 bases, and 11 bases stayed unmatched. CDR3 length equals 15 residues.

The chain links TRBV6-5 to TRBJ1-1; D not certain. The CDR3 runs to 15 residues. CDR1 is MNHEY, CDR2 SVGAGI, per germline. V was clipped by 0 bases and J by 0 bases, with 8 bases between them. The CDR3 DNA sequence: TGTGCCAGCAGTTACTCTGGAAAACTGAACACTGAAGCTTTCTTT. Encoded protein: CASSYSGKLNTEAFF.

The table lists this clone with a count of one. This sequence joins TRBV6-1 and TRBJ2-3; D possibly corresponds to TRBD2 (6 bases). V was trimmed by 3 bases and J by 6 bases, leaving 25 bases between them. Germline CDR1 is MNHNS and CDR2 is SASEGT. The CDR3 has 18 amino acids. CDR3 nucleotides: TGTGCCAGCAGTGACACGAGCATGGACTATAGCCGGTTGGATACGCAGTATTTT. It codes for CASSDTSMDYSRLDTQYF.

This clone was seen a single time. V and J are TRBV5-5 and TRBJ1-3; D is unclear. CDR1 is SGHKS and CDR2 is YYEKEE in the germline V gene (reference sequence). Trimming stripped 2 bases from V and 0 bases from J, with 6 bases between. CDR3 length: 14 residues. The CDR3 reads CASSLLSSGNTIYF. The CDR3 nucleotides are TGTGCCAGCAGCTTACTGAGCTCTGGAAACACCATATATTTT.

The chain is built from TRBV29-1 and TRBJ1-2; D is undetermined. CDR1 SQVTM and CDR2 ANQGSEA come from the germline V gene. The CDR3 covers 14 residues. V was clipped by 3 bases and J by 1 base, with 12 bases between them. CDR3 amino acids: CSVDPREVNYGYTF. CDR3 DNA sequence: TGCAGCGTTGACCCCCGAGAGGTTAACTATGGCTACACCTTC.

V and J are TRBV29-1 and TRBJ2-3; TRBD1 matches at 11 bases. V was clipped by 4 bases and J by 0 bases; unmatched bases: 6. CDR1 is SQVTM, CDR2 ANQGSEA, per germline. The CDR3 sequence is 16 residues long. CDR3 amino acids: CSVAGTGGFSTDTQYF. CDR3 DNA: TGCAGCGTTGCCGGGACAGGGGGTTTTAGCACAGATACGCAGTATTTT.

This clone came up once. The J gene is TRBJ2-7, the V gene TRBV7-6, with D tentatively TRBD2 (5 bases). The germline V gene encodes CDR1 SGHVS and CDR2 FNYEAQ. This CDR3 is 14 amino acids long. The V and J ends lost 6 bases and 2 bases respectively, with 14 bases between them. This chain's CDR3 is CASRPAGRAYEQYF. The CDR3 DNA reads TGTGCCAGCAGACCTGCTGGGCGGGCCTACGAGCAGTACTTC.

In nucleotides, the CDR3 is TGTGCCAGCAGTTTACTAAGGGGCGTGGCCGGGGAGCTGTTTTTT. Translated: CASSLLRGVAGELFF. The chain is built from TRBV28 and TRBJ2-2; a possible D gene is TRBD1 (5 bases). There are 15 residues in the CDR3. Trimming stripped 2 bases from V and 6 bases from J, with 13 bases between. Per the germline V gene, CDR1 is MDHEN and CDR2 is SYDVKM.

This clone appeared once. V gene TRBV28 combines with J gene TRBJ1-2, with a possible D match to TRBD1 (6 bases). Trimming shortened V by 6 bases and J by 2 bases, and 25 bases separated the two germline ends. The CDR3 has 18 amino acids. Germline assignment: CDR1 MDHEN and CDR2 SYDVKM. The CDR3 protein is CASSLFRTETILNYGYTF. The CDR3 bases are TGTGCCAGCAGCCTCTTCCGGACAGAAACCATCCTAAACTATGGCTACACCTTC.

The chain has TRBV7-9 and TRBJ2-2; D gene unclear. The CDR3 contains 16 residues. Germline CDR1 is SEHNR and CDR2 is FQNEAQ (reference sequence). Trimming cost V 5 bases and J 11 bases, with 24 bases left between them. The CDR3 reads CASSQLDGHRGLELFF. The CDR3 DNA is TGTGCCAGCAGCCAACTCGATGGTCACCGCGGTCTCGAGCTGTTTTTT.

The V call is TRBV4-1, the J call TRBJ2-7; TRBD1 aligns across 9 bases. CDR1 and CDR2 (germline): MGHRA, YSYEKL. The V gene end was trimmed by 4 bases and the J gene end by 3 bases; junction bases not matched to a gene: 4. CDR3 size: 14 residues. The CDR3 loop reads CASSRDRANYEQYF. The CDR3 bases are TGCGCCAGCAGCCGGGACAGGGCGAACTACGAGCAGTACTTC.

The chain employs TRBV19 and TRBJ1-1; TRBD1 is a possible D gene (5 bases). The germline gives CDR1 LNHDA, CDR2 SQIVND (reference sequence). The V and J ends lost 0 bases and 3 bases respectively, with 11 bases between them. The CDR3 runs 15 residues. DNA for the CDR3: TGTGCCAGTAGTATAGATGGGGGAACCTACACTGAAGCTTTCTTT. It translates to CASSIDGGTYTEAFF.

The V gene is TRBV27, the J gene TRBJ1-1; 7 positions match TRBD1. The germline CDR1 and CDR2 sequences are MNHEY and SMNVEV (reference sequence). The CDR3 spans 14 residues. The junction had 5 bases not matched to a gene; V was cut back by 6 bases and J by 1 base. CDR3 amino acids: CASSWNRGNTEAFF. The CDR3, as DNA: TGTGCCAGCAGCTGGAACAGGGGGAACACTGAAGCTTTCTTT.

The chain joins TRBV7-6 to TRBJ2-2, with D maybe TRBD1 (6 bases). CDR1 and CDR2 (germline): SGHVS, FNYEAQ. V lost 3 bases and J lost 6, with 11 bases in between. The CDR3 covers 14 residues. In DNA form, the CDR3 reads TGTGCCAGCAGCTTGCCACAGGGCCCCGGGGAGCTGTTTTTT. Its protein product is CASSLPQGPGELFF. The full variable domain, with the rest looked up from reference TRBV7-6 and TRBJ2-2, is GAGVSQSPRYKVTKRGQDVALRCDPISGHVSLYWYRQALGQGPEFLTYFNYEAQQDKSGLPNDRFSAERPEGSISTLTIQRTEQRDSAMYRCASSLPQGPGELFFGEGSRLTVL.

The chain is built from TRBV7-2 and TRBJ2-6, with D perhaps TRBD2 (6 bases). This CDR3 contains 17 residues. V shed 6 bases and J shed 2 bases, with 17 bases lying between them. Germline V gene sequence: CDR1 SGHTA, CDR2 FQGNSA. The chain's CDR3 is CASSYLWGEAGANVLTF. In DNA form, the CDR3 reads TGTGCCAGCAGTTATCTCTGGGGGGAGGCTGGGGCCAACGTCCTGACTTTC.

The rearrangement uses TRBV7-6 and TRBJ2-1; 9 bases align to TRBD2. This CDR3 has 16 residues. Germline lookup yields CDR1 SGHVS and CDR2 FNYEAQ. Trimming took 5 bases from V and 2 from J; bases not matched to a gene: 7. Here the CDR3 reads CASSGTSGQTYNEQFF. The CDR3 DNA follows: TGTGCCAGCAGCGGTACTAGCGGGCAAACCTACAATGAGCAGTTCTTC.